Listed here are 16 T cell receptor beta chains from one sample, sequenced in a study of memory CD4+ T cells and cytomegalovirus serostatus. The sort gate was single viable CD3+CD4+CD8-CD45RO+ cells for memory CD4+ T cells. Profiling relied on immunoSEQ multiplex PCR, and the TCRdb table lists in-frame clones only, not all of them. The sample lists over 55,000 clones; roughly 80% were seen once. What was sequenced was memory CD4+ T cells from blood. These receptors all stem from an adult in good health and CMV-seronegative.

The table lists this clone with a few counts. The DNA of the CDR3 is TGTGCCAGTAGTTCTGGACGGATCTATGGCTACACCTTC. Translation: CASSSGRIYGYTF. The chain joins TRBV19 to TRBJ1-2; D unclear. Germline V lookup: CDR1 LNHDA, CDR2 SQIVND (reference sequence). The V and J ends lost 5 bases and 4 bases respectively, with 11 bases between them. This CDR3 contains 13 residues.

V usage is TRBV7-7 and J usage is TRBJ2-2, with D possibly TRBD1 on 6 matching bases. The CDR3 is 15 amino acids. V lost 1 base and J 0 bases, leaving 6 bases between the germline ends. Germline V CDR1 and CDR2: SSHAT, FNYEAQ (reference sequence). The CDR3 DNA follows: TGTGCCAGCAGCTTAGGGACAGCGAACACCGGGGAGCTGTTTTTT. This sequence encodes CASSLGTANTGELFF. Looking up the rest from reference TRBV7-7 and TRBJ2-2 gives the full variable domain: GAGVSQSPRYKVTKRGQDVTLRCDPISSHATLYWYQQALGQGPEFLTYFNYEAQPDKSGLPSDRFSAERPEGSISTLTIQRTEQRDSAMYRCASSLGTANTGELFFGEGSRLTVL.

This clone was detected only once. A read error may account for a junction end that differs from germline. The chain has TRBV19 and TRBJ2-2; D might be TRBD1 or TRBD2, each matching 5 bases. CDR3 length equals 16 residues. Germline CDR1 is LNHDA and CDR2 is SQIVND (reference sequence). The CDR3 here is CSTRAGGTTNTGELFF. The CDR3, as DNA: TGCTCAACCAGGGCTGGGGGTACAACGAACACCGGGGAGCTGTTTTTT.

This clone was picked up a small number of times. V is TRBV5-6 and J is TRBJ1-5; weak D call: TRBD1 (5 bases). V was cut by 0 bases and J by 9 bases, with 10 bases left in between. Germline lookup yields CDR1 SGHDT and CDR2 YYEEEE. The CDR3 totals 13 residues. Written as DNA, the CDR3 is TGTGCCAGCAGCTTGGCCCCGGGGGGGCCCCAGCATTTT. It translates to CASSLAPGGPQHF.

J is TRBJ2-7 and V is TRBV6-1; D gene unclear. The length of the CDR3 is 13 residues. Germline lookup yields CDR1 MNHNS and CDR2 SASEGT. The V gene lost 2 bases and the J gene lost 3 bases, with 8 bases spanning the gap. The CDR3 protein is CASSESFRYEQYF. The CDR3, as DNA: TGTGCCAGCAGTGAAAGTTTTCGCTACGAGCAGTACTTC.

Remarks on this clone: Other DNA sequences of this sample code for an identical CDR3. This chain joins TRBV7-9 and TRBJ1-1; no definite D call. The CDR3 totals 13 residues. Germline CDR1 reads SEHNR; CDR2 reads FQNEAQ (reference sequence). V lost 3 bases to trimming and J lost 0 bases, with 5 bases between them. CDR3 sequence reads: CASSLGMNTEAFF. The CDR3 nucleotides read TGTGCCAGCAGCTTGGGAATGAACACTGAAGCTTTCTTT.

In this sample, this clone turned up a few times. The CDR3 loop is CASCQQRNTGELFF. The CDR3 DNA reads TGTGCCAGCTGTCAGCAGCGGAACACCGGGGAGCTGTTTTTT. J is TRBJ2-2 and V is TRBV6-1, with D uncertain. The CDR3 runs 14 residues. Trimming shortened V by 8 bases and J by 1 base, and 11 bases separated the two germline ends. Germline-derived CDR1 and CDR2 are MNHNS and SASEGT.

The chain couples TRBV18 to TRBJ2-4; D unresolved. The CDR3 is 15 residues long. V lost 0 bases and J lost 1, with 7 bases in between. Germline lookup yields CDR1 KGHSH and CDR2 LQKENI. The CDR3 region has the DNA TGTGCCAGCTCACCACCCGTACTGGCCAAAAACATTCAGTACTTC. Translated, it gives CASSPPVLAKNIQYF. The full variable domain, rest sourced from reference TRBV18 and TRBJ2-4, is NAGVMQNPRHLVRRRGQEARLRCSPMKGHSHVYWYRQLPEEGLKFMVYLQKENIIDESGMPKERFSAEFPKEGPSILRIQQVVRGDSAAYFCASSPPVLAKNIQYFGAGTRLSVL.

Here the CDR3 reads CASSSPGTGADYGYTF. CDR3 nucleotide sequence: TGTGCCAGTAGTAGTCCCGGGACAGGGGCAGACTATGGCTACACCTTC. The chain has TRBV19 and TRBJ1-2, with TRBD1 matching 10 bases. With V trimmed by 4 bases and J by 3 bases, 8 bases remained unmatched. Germline V gene lookup returns CDR1 LNHDA and CDR2 SQIVND (reference sequence). The CDR3 extends over 16 amino acids.

The gene calls are TRBV30 and TRBJ1-6; tentative D call: TRBD1 (5 bases). Trimming stripped 3 bases from V and 8 bases from J, with 17 bases between. The CDR3 loop spans 15 amino acids. Germline values: CDR1 GTSNPN, CDR2 SVGIG (reference sequence). CDR3 loop: CAWSGEQGKDSPLHF. The CDR3 nucleotides read TGTGCCTGGAGCGGCGAGCAGGGAAAAGATTCACCCCTCCACTTT. The full variable domain, completed using reference TRBV30 and TRBJ1-6, is SQTIHQWPATLVQPVGSPLSLECTVEGTSNPNLYWYRQAAGRGLQLLFYSVGIGQISSEVPQNLSASRPQDRQFILSSKKLLLSDSGFYLCAWSGEQGKDSPLHFGNGTRLTVT.

This chain links TRBV28 with TRBJ2-7; 9 nucleotides match TRBD2. The germline CDR1 and CDR2 sequences are MDHEN and SYDVKM. CDR3 length: 14 amino acids. The trim removed 6 bases at V and 3 bases at J, leaving 6 bases unmatched. The CDR3 nucleotides are TGTGCCAGCAGAAGGGCGGGAGGGTTCTACGAGCAGTACTTC. This translates into CASRRAGGFYEQYF.

The chain recombines TRBV29-1 with TRBJ2-7, with 8 bases fitting TRBD1. Trimming took 5 bases from V and 3 from J; bases not matched to a gene: 6. The CDR3 totals 13 residues. Germline CDR1 reads SQVTM; CDR2 reads ANQGSEA. CDR3 nucleotides: TGCAGCGTTCTCGGGACAGGAAACTACGAGCAGTACTTC. Its translation: CSVLGTGNYEQYF.

This clone was seen a handful of times. Written as DNA, the CDR3 is TGTGCCAGCAGCCCAGTGAATCGACAGGCCTCCTACGAGCAGTACTTC. It is translated as CASSPVNRQASYEQYF. The chain couples TRBV11-2 to TRBJ2-7, with D possibly matching TRBD1 (6 bases). In germline, CDR1 is SGHAT, CDR2 FQNNGV. The CDR3 consists of 16 residues. The V and J ends lost 5 bases and 0 bases respectively, with 17 bases between them.

V gene TRBV5-1 combines with J gene TRBJ1-6, with TRBD1 identical over 7 bases. This CDR3 region has 16 residues. The V and J ends lost 0 bases and 9 bases, in that order; junction bases with no gene match: 9. The V gene's germline CDR1 is SGHRS and CDR2 YFSETQ. In DNA, the CDR3 is TGCGCCAGCAGCTTGGCTCCACAGGGGACGGGTTCACCCCTCCACTTT. The encoded protein is CASSLAPQGTGSPLHF.

The V gene is TRBV5-1, the J gene TRBJ1-1; no clear D. The V gene's germline CDR1 is SGHRS and CDR2 YFSETQ. The V end was cut by 4 bases, the J end by 1 base, with 11 bases between. This CDR3 spans 14 amino acids. CDR3 residues: CASSAVPPNTEAFF. The CDR3 DNA follows: TGCGCCAGCAGCGCCGTACCTCCGAACACTGAAGCTTTCTTT.

The chain is built from TRBV4-2 and TRBJ2-6; 11 positions agree with TRBD2. Trimming took 0 bases from V and 3 from J; bases not matched to a gene: 10. Germline-derived CDR1 and CDR2 are LGHNA and YNFKEQ. This CDR3 contains 20 residues. The CDR3 sequence: CASSQESASGRQGGANVLTF. The DNA of the CDR3 is TGTGCCAGCAGCCAAGAGTCGGCTAGCGGGAGGCAAGGTGGGGCCAACGTCCTGACTTTC.